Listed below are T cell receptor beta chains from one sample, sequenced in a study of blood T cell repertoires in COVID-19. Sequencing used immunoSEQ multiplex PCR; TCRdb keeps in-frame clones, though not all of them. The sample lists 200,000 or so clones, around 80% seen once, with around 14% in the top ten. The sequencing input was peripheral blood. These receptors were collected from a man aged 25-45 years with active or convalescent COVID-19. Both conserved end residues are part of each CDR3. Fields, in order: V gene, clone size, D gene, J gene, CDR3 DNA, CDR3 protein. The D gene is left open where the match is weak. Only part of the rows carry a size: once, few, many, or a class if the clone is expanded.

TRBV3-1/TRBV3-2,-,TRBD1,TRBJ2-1,TGTGCCAGCAGTCAAACCATCAACAGGGGGCCCTACAATGAGCAGTTCTTC,CASSQTINRGPYNEQFF
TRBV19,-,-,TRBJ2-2,TGTGCCAGTAGTATAGCGGCCGGGGGAAAGGGCCGAACCGGGGAGCTGTTTTTT,CASSIAAGGKGRTGELFF
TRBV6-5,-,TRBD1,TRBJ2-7,TGTGCCAGCAGTTACTCTGCCGGGACAGGATCCTACGAGCAGTACTTC,CASSYSAGTGSYEQYF
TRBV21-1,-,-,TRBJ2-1,TGTGCCAGCAGCATCGGGGGGTCGAGCTCCTACAATGAGCAGTTCTTC,CASSIGGSSSYNEQFF
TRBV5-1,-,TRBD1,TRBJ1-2,TGCGCCAGCAGCTTCGACAGGGGAAGATATGGCTACACCTTC,CASSFDRGRYGYTF
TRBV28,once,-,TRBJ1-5,TGTGCCAGCAGGCCGATTGACAGCGCCCATCAGCCCCAGCATTTT,CASRPIDSAHQPQHF
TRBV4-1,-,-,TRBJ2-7,TGCGCCAGCAGCTTCAACCGGGGGTCCTACGAGCAGTACTTC,CASSFNRGSYEQYF
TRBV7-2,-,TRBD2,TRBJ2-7,TGTGCCAGCAGTTCGAGCGGGGGTGGATACGAGCAGTACTTC,CASSSSGGGYEQYF
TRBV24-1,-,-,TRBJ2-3,TGTGCCACCAGTGACCCCCCGTTAGATACGCAGTATTTT,CATSDPPLDTQYF
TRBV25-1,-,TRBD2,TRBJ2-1,TGTGCCAGCAGTCCATGGGCTAGCGGAAGCTCCTACAATGAGCAGTTCTTC,CASSPWASGSSYNEQFF
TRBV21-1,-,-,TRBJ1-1,TGTGCCAGCAGCACAAGACAGGGAGGAAGCACTGAAGCTTTCTTT,CASSTRQGGSTEAFF
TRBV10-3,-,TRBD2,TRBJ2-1,TGTGCCATCAGTGGAGGGACAGGGAAGACTAGCGGGAGTCTCAATGAGCAGTTCTTC,CAISGGTGKTSGSLNEQFF
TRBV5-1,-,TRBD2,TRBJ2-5,TGCGCCAGCAGCTTGGGCGGCGGGGGTACCTCGGGGGAGACCCAGTACTTC,CASSLGGGGTSGETQYF
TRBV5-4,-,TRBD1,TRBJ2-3,TGTGCCAGCAGCCCGGGACAGTTTTCGACAGATACGCAGTATTTT,CASSPGQFSTDTQYF
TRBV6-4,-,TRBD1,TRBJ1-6,TGTGCCAGCAGCGCCTTCCCTACCGGGACAGGGGATTCACCCCTCCACTTT,CASSAFPTGTGDSPLHF
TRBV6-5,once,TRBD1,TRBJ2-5,TGTGCCAGCAGTTACACGTGGGACAGGCAGTGGACCCAGTACTTC,CASSYTWDRQWTQYF
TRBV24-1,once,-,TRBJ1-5,TGTGCCACCAGCTCGGGACAACTCGGCAATCAGCCCCAGCATTTT,CATSSGQLGNQPQHF
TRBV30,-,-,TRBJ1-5,TGTGCCTGGAGTGTAGGGCTTCTGGGCCAGGGCATAAGCAATCAGCCCCAGCATTTT,CAWSVGLLGQGISNQPQHF
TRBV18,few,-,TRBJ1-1,TGTGCCAGCTATACCGCGGGGGGGGCTTTCTTT,CASYTAGGAFF
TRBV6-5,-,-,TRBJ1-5,TGTGCCAGCAACGGACAGAGCCATCAGCCCCAGCATTTT,CASNGQSHQPQHF
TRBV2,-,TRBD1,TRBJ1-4,TGTGCCAGCGAGCAGGGGGTAACTAATGAAAAACTGTTTTTT,CASEQGVTNEKLFF
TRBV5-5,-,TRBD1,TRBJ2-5,TGTGCCAGCAGCGAGGGACAGGTAATACCAGAGACCCAGTACTTC,CASSEGQVIPETQYF
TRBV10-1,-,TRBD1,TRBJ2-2,TGCGCCAGCAGTCCAGGCCGGACAGGGGGTAACCCCGGGGAGCTGTTTTTT,CASSPGRTGGNPGELFF
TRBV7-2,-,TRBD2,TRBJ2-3,TGTGCCAGCGCCTGGTGGGCTAGCGGGAGGGATACGCAGTATTTT,CASAWWASGRDTQYF
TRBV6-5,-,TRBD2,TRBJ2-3,TGTGCCAGCGAAGATCTCGGGGGGACCACAGATACGCAGTATTTT,CASEDLGGTTDTQYF
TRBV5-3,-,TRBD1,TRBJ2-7,TGTGCCAGATCTATAAAAAGGACAGGGTGCTACGAGCAGTACTTC,CARSIKRTGCYEQYF
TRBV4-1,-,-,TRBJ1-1,TGCGCCAGCAGCCAAGTAACGGGTAGTGGCACTGAAGCTTTCTTT,CASSQVTGSGTEAFF
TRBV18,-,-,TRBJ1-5,TGTGCCAGCTCACCTACTGGGGGCTACAATCAGCCCCAGCATTTT,CASSPTGGYNQPQHF
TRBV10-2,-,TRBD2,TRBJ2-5,TGCGCCAGCATGGGAGGGACTGCATTGGACGAGACCCAGTACTTC,CASMGGTALDETQYF
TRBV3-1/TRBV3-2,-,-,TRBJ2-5,TGTGCCAGCAGCCAAGGGTCTAACGGGGGCCAAGAGACCCAGTACTTC,CASSQGSNGGQETQYF
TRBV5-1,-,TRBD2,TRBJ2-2,TGCGCCAGCAGCCCCAAATGGAGTAGCGGGAGCGCCGGGGAGCTGTTTTTT,CASSPKWSSGSAGELFF
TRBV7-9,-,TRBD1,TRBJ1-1,TGTGCCAGCAGCTGGGGGACAGCCCCAGGCACTGAAGCTTTCTTT,CASSWGTAPGTEAFF
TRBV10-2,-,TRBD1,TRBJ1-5,TGCGCCAGCAGTAGGGGACAGGGGGAAGGCAATCAACATTTT,CASSRGQGEGNQHF
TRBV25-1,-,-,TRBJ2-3,TGTGCCAGCAGTGACGGAGGGTTCAAAGATACGCAGTATTTT,CASSDGGFKDTQYF
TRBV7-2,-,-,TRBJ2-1,TGTGCCAGCAGCTTAGGAGGGGGGGCGAGGCCACGGTTATGGAATGAGCAGTTCTTC,CASSLGGGARPRLWNEQFF
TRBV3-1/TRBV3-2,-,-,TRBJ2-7,TGTGCCAGCAGCTTTCAAAGGCGGCGGTACTTC,CASSFQRRRYF
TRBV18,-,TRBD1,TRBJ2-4,TGTGCCAGCTCTGAACCGGGACAGGGGGTGAGAAACATTCAGTACTTC,CASSEPGQGVRNIQYF
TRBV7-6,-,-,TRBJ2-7,TGTGCCAGCAGCTTAGATCCTAGCTCCTACGAGCAGTACTTC,CASSLDPSSYEQYF
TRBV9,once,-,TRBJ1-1,TGTGCCAGCAGCGTAGTCACGGGGACTGAAGCTTTCTTT,CASSVVTGTEAFF
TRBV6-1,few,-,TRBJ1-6,TGTGCCAGCAGTGAAAACGGACAATCGTACTCACCCCTCCACTTT,CASSENGQSYSPLHF
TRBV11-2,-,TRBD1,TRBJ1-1,TGTGCCAGCAGTTTGGGACAGATGGTCACTGAAGCTTTCTTT,CASSLGQMVTEAFF
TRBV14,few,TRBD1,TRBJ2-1,TGTGCCAGCAGTCGACAGGGTCGCAATGAGCAGTTCTTC,CASSRQGRNEQFF
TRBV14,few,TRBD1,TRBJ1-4,TGTGCCAGCAGCCCCTGGACAGGGGCTAATGAAAAACTGTTTTTT,CASSPWTGANEKLFF
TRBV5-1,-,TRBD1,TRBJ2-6,TGCGCCAGCAGCTCCGAACCGACAGGGGGCGCTCCTGGGGCCAACGTCCTGACTTTC,CASSSEPTGGAPGANVLTF
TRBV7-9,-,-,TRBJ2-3,TGTGCCAGCAGCTTAGTCACCGGGGCAGATACGCAGTATTTT,CASSLVTGADTQYF
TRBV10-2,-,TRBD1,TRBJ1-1,TGCGCCAGCAGACAGGGGACGAACACTGAAGCTTTCTTT,CASRQGTNTEAFF
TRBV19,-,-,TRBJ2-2,TGTGCCAGTAGTATGAACGTTCTAGGCCGTCCGAACACCGGGGAGCTGTTTTTT,CASSMNVLGRPNTGELFF
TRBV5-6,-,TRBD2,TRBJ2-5,TGTGCCAGCAGCCCCTTGCGGGGGAGGGTACAAGAGACCCAGTACTTC,CASSPLRGRVQETQYF
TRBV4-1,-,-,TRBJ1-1,TGCGCCAGCAGTCGCAGGGGGAACACTGAAGCTTTCTTT,CASSRRGNTEAFF
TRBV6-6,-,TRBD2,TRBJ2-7,TGTGCCAGCCGGGAAGCGGGAGCCCAGGAGCGGTACTTC,CASREAGAQERYF
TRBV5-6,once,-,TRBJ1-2,TGTGCCAGCAGCACGCCCCTCGGACAGCTCTATGGCTACACCTTC,CASSTPLGQLYGYTF
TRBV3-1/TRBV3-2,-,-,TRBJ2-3,TGTGCCAGCAGCCAAGACCTGTTCACAGATACGCAGTATTTT,CASSQDLFTDTQYF
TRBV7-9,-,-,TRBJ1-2,TGTGCCAGCAGCTTAGGTCAGAATAACTACGGCTACACCTTC,CASSLGQNNYGYTF
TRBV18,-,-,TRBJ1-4,TGTGCCAGCTCACCCTTCTCGGCAACTAATGAAAAACTGTTTTTT,CASSPFSATNEKLFF
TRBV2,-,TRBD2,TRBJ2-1,TGTGCCAGCAGTGGGCTAGCGGGAGGGGGGGATGAGCAGTTCTTC,CASSGLAGGGDEQFF
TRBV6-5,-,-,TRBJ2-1,TGTGCCAGCAGTTCGTCGACAGGTTACTACAATGAGCAGTTCTTC,CASSSSTGYYNEQFF
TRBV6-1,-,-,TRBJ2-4,TGTGCCAGCAGTGAGGCGGTAATTGCGAAAAACATTCAGTACTTC,CASSEAVIAKNIQYF